The clone carrying this T cell receptor (beta chain) was detected a few times. The antigen is not known. This CDR3 region has 16 residues. CDR1 MGHRA and CDR2 YSYEKL come from the germline V gene. Trimming took 6 bases from V and 15 from J; bases not matched to a gene: 16. This sample is part of a study of cytomegalovirus exposure and HLA in healthy donors. Broader study findings: In an earlier analysis, in 620 or so donors, most V segments appeared productive either ~90% or ~30% of the time.

The PCR ran on 60 Vbeta and 13 Jbeta primers. Only in-frame clones appear in the TCRdb table, and some are missing; sequencing was by immunoSEQ multiplex PCR. The table includes approximately 81,000 clones, more than 60% detected once. The clonotype comes from a man aged 45 to 65 in good health and CMV-seropositive. Source material: PBMCs. The chain links TRBV4-1 to TRBJ2-1; 14 bases agree with TRBD2. The CDR3 protein is CASSPRETSGRAVPFF. The CDR3 region has the DNA TGCGCCAGCAGTCCCAGGGAGACTAGCGGGAGGGCCGTCCCGTTCTTC.